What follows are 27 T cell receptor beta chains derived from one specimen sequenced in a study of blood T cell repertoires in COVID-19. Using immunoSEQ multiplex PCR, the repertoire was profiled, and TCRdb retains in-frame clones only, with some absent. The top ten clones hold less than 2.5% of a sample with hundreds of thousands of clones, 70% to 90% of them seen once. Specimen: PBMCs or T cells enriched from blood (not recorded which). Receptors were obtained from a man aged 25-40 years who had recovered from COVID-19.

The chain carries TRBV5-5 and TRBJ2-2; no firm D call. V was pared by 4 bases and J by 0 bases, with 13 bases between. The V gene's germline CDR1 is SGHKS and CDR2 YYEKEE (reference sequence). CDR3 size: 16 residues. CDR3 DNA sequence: TGTGCCAGCAGCCACCTCAGAGACACGAACACCGGGGAGCTGTTTTTT. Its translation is CASSHLRDTNTGELFF.

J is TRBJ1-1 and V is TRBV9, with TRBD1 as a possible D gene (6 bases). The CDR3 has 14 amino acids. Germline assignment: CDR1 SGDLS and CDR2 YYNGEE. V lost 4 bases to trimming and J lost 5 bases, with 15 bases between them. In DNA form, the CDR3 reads TGTGCCAGCAGCTTTACAGGGTTGGCGACTGAAGCTTTCTTT. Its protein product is CASSFTGLATEAFF.

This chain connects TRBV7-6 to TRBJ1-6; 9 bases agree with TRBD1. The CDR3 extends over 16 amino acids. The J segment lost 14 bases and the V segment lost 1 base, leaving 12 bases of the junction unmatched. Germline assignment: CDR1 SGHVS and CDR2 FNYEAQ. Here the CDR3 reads CASSLGPGQGKVTLHF. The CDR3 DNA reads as TGTGCCAGCAGCTTAGGACCGGGACAGGGTAAAGTAACCCTCCACTTT.

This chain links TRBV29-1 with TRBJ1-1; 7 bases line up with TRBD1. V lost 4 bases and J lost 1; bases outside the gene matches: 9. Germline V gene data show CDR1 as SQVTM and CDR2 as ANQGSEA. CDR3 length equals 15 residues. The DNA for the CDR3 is TGCAGCGTTGCTGTGCAGGGGGTAAGGAACACTGAAGCTTTCTTT. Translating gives CSVAVQGVRNTEAFF. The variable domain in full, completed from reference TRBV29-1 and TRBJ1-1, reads SAVISQKPSRDICQRGTSLTIQCQVDSQVTMMFWYRQQPGQSLTLIATANQGSEATYESGFVIDKFPISRPNLTFSTLTVSNMSPEDSSIYLCSVAVQGVRNTEAFFGQGTRLTVV.

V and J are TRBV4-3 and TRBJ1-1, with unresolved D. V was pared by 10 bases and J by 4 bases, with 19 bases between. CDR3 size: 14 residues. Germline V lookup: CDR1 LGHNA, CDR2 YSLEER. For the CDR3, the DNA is TGCGCCACTTCTAAGAGCTCCGGCGGCACTGAAGCTTTCTTT. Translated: CATSKSSGGTEAFF.

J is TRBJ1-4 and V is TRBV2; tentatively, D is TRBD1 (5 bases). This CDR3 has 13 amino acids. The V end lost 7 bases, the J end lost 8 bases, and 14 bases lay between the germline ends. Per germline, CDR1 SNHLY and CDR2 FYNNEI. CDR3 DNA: TGTGCCAGCAACCCGGGACTAGGAGAAAAACTGTTTTTT. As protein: CASNPGLGEKLFF.

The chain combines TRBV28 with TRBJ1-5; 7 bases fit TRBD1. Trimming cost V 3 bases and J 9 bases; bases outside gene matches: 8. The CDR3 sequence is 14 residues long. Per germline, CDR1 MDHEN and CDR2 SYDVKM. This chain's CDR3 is CASSFEGAVTPQHF. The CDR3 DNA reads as TGTGCCAGCAGTTTTGAGGGGGCAGTTACGCCCCAGCATTTT.

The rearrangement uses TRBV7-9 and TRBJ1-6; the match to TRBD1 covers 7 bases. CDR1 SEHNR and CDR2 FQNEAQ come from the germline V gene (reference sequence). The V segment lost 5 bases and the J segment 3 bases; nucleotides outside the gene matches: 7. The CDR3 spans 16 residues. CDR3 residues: CASSEIQGIYNSPLHF. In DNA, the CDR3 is TGTGCCAGCAGCGAAATACAGGGGATCTATAATTCACCCCTCCACTTT.

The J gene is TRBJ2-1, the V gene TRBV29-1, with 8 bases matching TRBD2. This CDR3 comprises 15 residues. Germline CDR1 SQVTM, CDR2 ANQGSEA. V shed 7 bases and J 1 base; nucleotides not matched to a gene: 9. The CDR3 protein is CSATKPSGSYNEQFF. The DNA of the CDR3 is TGCAGCGCTACGAAGCCTAGCGGGTCCTACAATGAGCAGTTCTTC.

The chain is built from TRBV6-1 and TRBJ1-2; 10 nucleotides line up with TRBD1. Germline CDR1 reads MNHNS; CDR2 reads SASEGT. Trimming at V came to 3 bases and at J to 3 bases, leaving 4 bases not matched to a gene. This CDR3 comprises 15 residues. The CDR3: CASSEGTGVDYGYTF. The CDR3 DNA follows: TGTGCCAGCAGTGAGGGGACAGGGGTTGACTATGGCTACACCTTC.

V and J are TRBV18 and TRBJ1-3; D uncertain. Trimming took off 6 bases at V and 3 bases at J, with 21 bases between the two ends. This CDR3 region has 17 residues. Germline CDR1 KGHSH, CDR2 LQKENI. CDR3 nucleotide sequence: TGTGCCAGCTCCCCTCTCGGGCAAGGGAGCCTTGGAAACACCATATATTTT. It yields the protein CASSPLGQGSLGNTIYF.

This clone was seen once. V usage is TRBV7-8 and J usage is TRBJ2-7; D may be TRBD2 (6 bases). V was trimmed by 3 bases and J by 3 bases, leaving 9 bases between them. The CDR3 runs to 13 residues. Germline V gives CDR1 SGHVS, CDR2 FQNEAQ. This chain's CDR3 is CASSLIGGYEQYF. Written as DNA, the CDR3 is TGTGCCAGCAGCTTGATCGGGGGCTACGAGCAGTACTTC.

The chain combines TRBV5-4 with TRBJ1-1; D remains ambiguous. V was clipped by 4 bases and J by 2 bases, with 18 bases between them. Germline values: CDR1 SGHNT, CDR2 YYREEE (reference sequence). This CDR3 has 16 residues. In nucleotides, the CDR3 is TGTGCCAGCAGCCTCGGAGGCGGGATTGGAAACACTGAAGCTTTCTTT. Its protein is CASSLGGGIGNTEAFF.

CDR3 sequence reads: CASSIQGDQPQHF. DNA of the CDR3: TGTGCCAGCAGCATTCAGGGGGATCAGCCCCAGCATTTT. V gene TRBV7-9 combines with J gene TRBJ1-5; 7 positions match TRBD1. Unmatched junction bases numbered 3, after V lost 5 bases and J lost 5 bases. The CDR3 covers 13 residues. In germline, CDR1 is SEHNR, CDR2 FQNEAQ (reference sequence).

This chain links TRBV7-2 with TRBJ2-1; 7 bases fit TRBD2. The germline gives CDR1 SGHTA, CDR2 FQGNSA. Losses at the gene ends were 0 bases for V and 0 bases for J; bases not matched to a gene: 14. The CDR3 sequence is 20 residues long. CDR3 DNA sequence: TGTGCCAGCAGCTTAGCGAACAAGCGGGACTACCTCAGCTCCTACAATGAGCAGTTCTTC. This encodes CASSLANKRDYLSSYNEQFF.

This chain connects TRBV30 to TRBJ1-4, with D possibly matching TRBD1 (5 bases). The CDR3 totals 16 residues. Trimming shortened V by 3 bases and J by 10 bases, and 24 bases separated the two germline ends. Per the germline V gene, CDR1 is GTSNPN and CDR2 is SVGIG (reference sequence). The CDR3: CAWSLIGQGLKRKLFF. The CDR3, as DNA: TGTGCCTGGAGCCTGATCGGGCAGGGCCTAAAGAGAAAACTGTTTTTT.

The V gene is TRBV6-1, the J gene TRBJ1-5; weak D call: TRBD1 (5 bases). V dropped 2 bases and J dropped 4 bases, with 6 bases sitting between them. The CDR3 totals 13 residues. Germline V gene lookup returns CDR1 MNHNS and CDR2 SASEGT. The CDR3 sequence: CASSERGNQPQHF. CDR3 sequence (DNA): TGTGCCAGCAGTGAACGGGGGAATCAGCCCCAGCATTTT.

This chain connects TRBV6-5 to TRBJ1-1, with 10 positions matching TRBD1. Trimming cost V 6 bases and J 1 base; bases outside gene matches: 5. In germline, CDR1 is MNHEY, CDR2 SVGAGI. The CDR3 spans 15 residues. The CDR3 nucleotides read TGTGCCAGCAGCCCCCGGGACAGGGGGAACACTGAAGCTTTCTTT. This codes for CASSPRDRGNTEAFF.

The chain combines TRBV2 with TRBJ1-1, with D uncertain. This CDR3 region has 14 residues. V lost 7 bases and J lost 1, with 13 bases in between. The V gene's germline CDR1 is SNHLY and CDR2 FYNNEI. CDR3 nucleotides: TGTGCCAGCATTCGGGAGAGGGCGAACACTGAAGCTTTCTTT. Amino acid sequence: CASIRERANTEAFF.

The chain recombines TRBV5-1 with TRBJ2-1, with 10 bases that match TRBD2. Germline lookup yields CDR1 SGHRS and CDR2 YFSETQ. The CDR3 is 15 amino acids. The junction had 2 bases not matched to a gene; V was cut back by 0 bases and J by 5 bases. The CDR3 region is CASSLASGGNNEQFF. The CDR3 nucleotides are TGCGCCAGCAGCTTGGCTAGCGGGGGTAACAATGAGCAGTTCTTC.

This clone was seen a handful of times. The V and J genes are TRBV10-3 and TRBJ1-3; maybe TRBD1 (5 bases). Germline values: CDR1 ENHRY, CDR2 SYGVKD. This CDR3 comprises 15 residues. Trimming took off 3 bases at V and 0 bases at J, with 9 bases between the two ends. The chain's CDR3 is CAISEQDDSGNTIYF. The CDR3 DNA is TGTGCCATCAGTGAACAGGACGACTCTGGAAACACCATATATTTT.

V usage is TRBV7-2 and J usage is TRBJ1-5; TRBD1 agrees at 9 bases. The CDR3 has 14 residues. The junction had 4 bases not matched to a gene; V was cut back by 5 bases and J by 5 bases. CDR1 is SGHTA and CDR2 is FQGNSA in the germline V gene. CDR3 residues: CASSLNRGHQPQHF. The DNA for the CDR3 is TGTGCCAGCAGCCTGAACAGGGGGCATCAGCCCCAGCATTTT.

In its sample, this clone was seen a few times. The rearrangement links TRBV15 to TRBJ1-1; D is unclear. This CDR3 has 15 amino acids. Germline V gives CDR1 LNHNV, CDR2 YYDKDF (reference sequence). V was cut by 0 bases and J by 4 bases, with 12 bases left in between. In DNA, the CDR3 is TGTGCCACCAGCAGAGAGGTAAGCTGGAGCACTGAAGCTTTCTTT. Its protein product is CATSREVSWSTEAFF.

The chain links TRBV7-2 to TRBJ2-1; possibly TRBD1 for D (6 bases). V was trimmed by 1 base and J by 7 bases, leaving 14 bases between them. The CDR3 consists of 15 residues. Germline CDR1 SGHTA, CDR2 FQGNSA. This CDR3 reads CASSLEAGVGNEQFF. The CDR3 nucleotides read TGTGCCAGCAGCTTAGAGGCAGGGGTTGGTAATGAGCAGTTCTTC.

CDR3 nucleotides: TGTGCCAGCAGCTTGCTAGGGGCCCGCTCCTACGAGCAGTACTTC. Protein product: CASSLLGARSYEQYF. This sequence joins TRBV7-9 and TRBJ2-7, with D perhaps matching TRBD1 (5 bases). This CDR3 has 15 amino acids. Trimming left V 3 bases short and J 0 bases short, with 12 bases between. Germline CDR1 reads SEHNR; CDR2 reads FQNEAQ (reference sequence).

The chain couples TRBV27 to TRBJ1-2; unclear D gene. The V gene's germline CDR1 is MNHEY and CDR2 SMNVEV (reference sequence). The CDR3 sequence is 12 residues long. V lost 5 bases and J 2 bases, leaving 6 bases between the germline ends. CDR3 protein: CASSGGNYGYTF. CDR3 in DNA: TGTGCCAGCAGTGGAGGGAACTATGGCTACACCTTC.

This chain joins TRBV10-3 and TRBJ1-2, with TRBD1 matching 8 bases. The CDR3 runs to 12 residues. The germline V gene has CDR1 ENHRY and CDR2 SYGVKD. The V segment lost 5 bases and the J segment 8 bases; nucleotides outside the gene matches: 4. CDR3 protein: CAISQGAEGYTF. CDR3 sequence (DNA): TGTGCCATCAGTCAGGGGGCGGAAGGCTACACCTTC.